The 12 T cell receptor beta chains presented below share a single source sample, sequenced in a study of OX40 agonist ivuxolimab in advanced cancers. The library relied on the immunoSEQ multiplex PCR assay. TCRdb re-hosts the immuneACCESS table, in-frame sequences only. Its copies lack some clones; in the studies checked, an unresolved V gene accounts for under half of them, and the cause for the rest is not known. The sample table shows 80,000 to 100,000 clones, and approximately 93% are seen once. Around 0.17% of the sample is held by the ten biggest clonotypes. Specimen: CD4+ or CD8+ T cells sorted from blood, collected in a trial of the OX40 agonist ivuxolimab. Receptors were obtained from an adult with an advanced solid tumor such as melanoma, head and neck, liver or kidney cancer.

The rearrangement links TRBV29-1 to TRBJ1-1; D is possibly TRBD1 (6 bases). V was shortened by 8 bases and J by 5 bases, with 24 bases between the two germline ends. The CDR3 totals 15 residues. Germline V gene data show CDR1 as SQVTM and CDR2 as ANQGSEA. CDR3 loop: CSSTKNTGYGTEAFF. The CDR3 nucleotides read TGCAGCTCGACTAAAAACACAGGGTACGGGACTGAAGCTTTCTTT.

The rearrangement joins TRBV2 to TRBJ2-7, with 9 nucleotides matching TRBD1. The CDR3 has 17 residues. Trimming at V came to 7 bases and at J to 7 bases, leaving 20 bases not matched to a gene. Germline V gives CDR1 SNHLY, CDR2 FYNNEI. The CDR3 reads CASNRQGGQAGPGEQYF. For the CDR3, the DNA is TGTGCCAGCAACAGACAGGGGGGCCAGGCGGGGCCAGGGGAGCAGTACTTC.

CDR3 in DNA: TGTGCCAGTAGCAGAACAGGGACCAGCAATCAGCCCCAGCATTTT. Its protein product is CASSRTGTSNQPQHF. The genes are TRBV19 and TRBJ1-5, with D possibly TRBD1 on 6 matching bases. V was trimmed by 6 bases and J by 1 base, leaving 13 bases between them. CDR1 is LNHDA and CDR2 is SQIVND in the germline V gene (reference sequence). The CDR3 sequence is 15 residues long.

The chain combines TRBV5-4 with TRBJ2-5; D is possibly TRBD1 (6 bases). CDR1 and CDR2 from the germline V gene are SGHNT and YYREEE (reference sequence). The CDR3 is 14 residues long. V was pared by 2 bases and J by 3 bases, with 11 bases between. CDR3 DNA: TGTGCCAGCAGCTTAGGGGGTTCCGAAGAGACCCAGTACTTC. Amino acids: CASSLGGSEETQYF.

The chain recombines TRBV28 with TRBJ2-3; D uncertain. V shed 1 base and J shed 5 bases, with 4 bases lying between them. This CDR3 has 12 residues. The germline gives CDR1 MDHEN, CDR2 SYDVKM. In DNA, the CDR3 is TGTGCCAGCAGTTTATCGGGAGATACGCAGTATTTT. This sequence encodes CASSLSGDTQYF.

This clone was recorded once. CDR3 DNA sequence: TGTGCCAGCAGCACCTTAGAGACCCAGTACTTC. Amino acids: CASSTLETQYF. This rearrangement joins TRBV7-6 to TRBJ2-5; no clear D gene. Germline assignment: CDR1 SGHVS and CDR2 FNYEAQ. The CDR3 has 11 amino acids. Trimming stripped 5 bases from V and 4 bases from J, with 5 bases between.

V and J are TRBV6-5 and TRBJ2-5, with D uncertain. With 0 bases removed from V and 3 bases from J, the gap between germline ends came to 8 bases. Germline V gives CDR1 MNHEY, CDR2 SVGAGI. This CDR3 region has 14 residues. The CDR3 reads CASSYSTKKETQYF. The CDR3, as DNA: TGTGCCAGCAGTTACTCGACCAAAAAAGAGACCCAGTACTTC.

This chain's CDR3 is CASSISPGNRGYTF. DNA for the CDR3: TGTGCCAGTAGTATAAGTCCAGGAAATAGAGGCTACACCTTC. V is TRBV19 and J is TRBJ1-2, with D uncertain. This CDR3 spans 14 amino acids. Trimming shortened V by 2 bases and J by 8 bases, and 15 bases separated the two germline ends. Germline CDR1 and CDR2: LNHDA and SQIVND (reference sequence).

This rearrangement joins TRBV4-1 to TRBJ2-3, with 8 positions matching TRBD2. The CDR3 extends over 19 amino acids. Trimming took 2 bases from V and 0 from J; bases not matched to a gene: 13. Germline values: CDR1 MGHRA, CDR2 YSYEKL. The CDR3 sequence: CASSQRAAGDFSSTDTQYF. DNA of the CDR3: TGCGCCAGCAGCCAACGGGCAGCGGGGGATTTCTCTAGCACAGATACGCAGTATTTT.

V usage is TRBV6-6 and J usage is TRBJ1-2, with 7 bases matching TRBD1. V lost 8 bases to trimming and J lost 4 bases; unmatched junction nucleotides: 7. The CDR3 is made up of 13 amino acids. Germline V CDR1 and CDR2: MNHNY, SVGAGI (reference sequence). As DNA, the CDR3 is TGTGCCAGCCGAAGGACAGGCTTCTATGGCTACACCTTC. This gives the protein CASRRTGFYGYTF.

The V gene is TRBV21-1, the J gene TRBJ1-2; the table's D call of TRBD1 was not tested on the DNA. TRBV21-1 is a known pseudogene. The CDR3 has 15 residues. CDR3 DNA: TGTGCCAGCAGCGCCCGAACCGGGACAGGCTATGGCTACACCTTC. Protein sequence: CASSARTGTGYGYTF.

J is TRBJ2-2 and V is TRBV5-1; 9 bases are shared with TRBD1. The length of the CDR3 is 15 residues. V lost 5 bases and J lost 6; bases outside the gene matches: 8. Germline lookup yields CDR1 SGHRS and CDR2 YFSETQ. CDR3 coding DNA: TGCGCCAGCAGTCGGGACAGGGCGGTTTCCGGGGAGCTGTTTTTT. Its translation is CASSRDRAVSGELFF.